These 11 T cell receptor beta chains came from one sample sequenced in a study of blood T cell repertoires in COVID-19. Assay used: immunoSEQ multiplex PCR; TCRdb lists only in-frame clones, some missing. The table shows 20,000 to 30,000 clones, with about 89% occurring only once. The sample comprised peripheral blood. The receptors come from a man aged 50 or older with active COVID-19.

This sequence joins TRBV7-2 and TRBJ2-7; TRBD2 matches at 13 bases. The CDR3 length is 16 residues. V lost 3 bases, J lost 1 base, and 3 bases stayed unmatched. Germline-derived CDR1 and CDR2 are SGHTA and FQGNSA. The CDR3 is CASSLGLAGRSYEQYF. In nucleotides, the CDR3 is TGTGCCAGCAGCTTGGGACTAGCGGGGAGGTCCTACGAGCAGTACTTC.

CDR3 in DNA: TGTGCCAGCAGCCTGGGACTAACAAATGAGCAGTTCTTC. It encodes CASSLGLTNEQFF. The rearrangement links TRBV11-3 to TRBJ2-1; TRBD2 aligns across 7 bases. V lost 5 bases, J lost 7 bases, and 5 bases stayed unmatched. The CDR3 spans 13 residues. CDR1 and CDR2 from the germline V gene are SGHNT and YENEEA.

The chain combines TRBV5-1 with TRBJ1-1, with TRBD1 matching 8 bases. Germline V lookup: CDR1 SGHRS, CDR2 YFSETQ. CDR3 length: 14 amino acids. J was trimmed by 4 bases and V by 4 bases; bases with no gene match: 6. The CDR3 sequence: CASSTTGAGTEAFF. DNA of the CDR3: TGCGCCAGCAGCACGACAGGGGCCGGCACTGAAGCTTTCTTT.

The genes are TRBV11-2 and TRBJ1-2; 10 bases agree with TRBD1. The germline V gene has CDR1 SGHAT and CDR2 FQNNGV. V lost 5 bases to trimming and J lost 3 bases; unmatched junction nucleotides: 12. CDR3 size: 17 residues. The CDR3, as DNA: TGTGCCAGCAGCAACTTAAGGAGACAGGGGGCGGACTATGGCTACACCTTC. Translating gives CASSNLRRQGADYGYTF.

The V gene is TRBV30, the J gene TRBJ1-3, with D perhaps matching TRBD1 (5 bases). This CDR3 has 12 amino acids. Germline V CDR1 and CDR2: GTSNPN, SVGIG (reference sequence). V was trimmed by 4 bases and J by 2 bases, leaving 6 bases between them. This CDR3 reads CAWKGTGNTIYF. In DNA form, the CDR3 reads TGTGCCTGGAAGGGGACTGGAAACACCATATATTTT.

The chain uses TRBV18 and TRBJ2-7; D is ambiguous. The CDR3 length is 12 residues. The germline V and J ends were trimmed by 6 bases and 6 bases, with 12 bases remaining between them. The germline V gene has CDR1 KGHSH and CDR2 LQKENI. The CDR3 coding sequence is TGTGCCAGCTCGCTCCACGGTACCGAGCAGTACTTC. Its translation: CASSLHGTEQYF.

This clone was picked up a small number of times. This chain joins TRBV12-5 and TRBJ1-5; D may be TRBD1 (5 bases). V lost 1 base, J lost 2 bases, and 9 bases lay in between. Germline V gene data show CDR1 as LGHNT and CDR2 as FRNRAP. The CDR3 runs to 15 residues. The CDR3 nucleotides read TGTGCTAGTGGTTTGGAGCGGGGGGGCAATCAGCCCCAGCATTTT. Translating gives CASGLERGGNQPQHF.

The chain couples TRBV13 to TRBJ2-7; the match to TRBD2 covers 13 bases. V gave up 2 bases and J gave up 6 bases; unmatched junction bases: 10. The CDR3 has 17 amino acids. Germline V gene data show CDR1 as PRHDT and CDR2 as FYEKMQ (reference sequence). Here the CDR3 DNA reads TGTGCCAGCAGCTTATACCCGGGACTAGCGGGAAGTGGCGAGCAGTACTTC. Its protein product is CASSLYPGLAGSGEQYF.

The rearrangement links TRBV27 to TRBJ2-6, with 7 bases fitting TRBD1. Germline V gene data show CDR1 as MNHEY and CDR2 as SMNVEV (reference sequence). The CDR3 has 17 amino acids. J gave up 0 bases and V 7 bases, and 9 bases lay outside the gene matches. The CDR3: CASKGAGLSSGANVLTF. The CDR3 DNA sequence: TGTGCCAGCAAGGGGGCCGGTTTGAGCTCTGGGGCCAACGTCCTGACTTTC.

This clone was detected a few times. This chain uses TRBV6-2 or TRBV6-3 with TRBJ1-1; D is possibly TRBD1 (6 bases). V lost 2 bases and J 1 base, leaving 11 bases between the germline ends. The CDR3 consists of 15 residues. Germline V gene sequence: CDR1 MNHEY, CDR2 SVGEGT. For the CDR3, the DNA is TGTGCCAGCAGTTACCCCCAGGGGAGGAACACTGAAGCTTTCTTT. It specifies CASSYPQGRNTEAFF.

V is TRBV5-5 and J is TRBJ1-4; D gene uncertain. V dropped 0 bases and J dropped 7 bases, with 13 bases sitting between them. Germline V gene lookup returns CDR1 SGHKS and CDR2 YYEKEE (reference sequence). This CDR3 is 15 amino acids long. The CDR3 is CASSLGVPDSEKLFF. DNA of the CDR3: TGTGCCAGCAGCTTGGGAGTCCCTGATAGTGAAAAACTGTTTTTT. The variable domain in full, with the rest retrieved from reference TRBV5-5 and TRBJ1-4, is DAGVTQSPTHLIKTRGQQVTLRCSPISGHKSVSWYQQVLGQGPQFIFQYYEKEERGRGNFPDRFSARQFPNYSSELNVNALLLGDSALYLCASSLGVPDSEKLFFGSGTQLSVL.